This T cell receptor (beta chain) comes out of a study of T-cell reconstitution after alpha-beta-depleted transplantation in children. The TCRbeta library incorporated unique molecular identifiers. TCRdb ran MiXCR on the PCR reads and lists one entry per CDR3 protein. Of about 240,000 distinct CDR3 sequences in the sample, 12% were seen once. The CDR3 sequence is 15 residues long. Germline loops: CDR1 SGHNT, CDR2 YYREEE (reference sequence). The ends lost 5 bases at V and 3 bases at J; junction bases unmatched: 8. The V and J genes are TRBV5-4 and TRBJ1-2; 9 nucleotides agree with TRBD1. This TCR came from a human donor who donated a stem cell graft to a child with acute lymphoblastic leukemia. The starting material was PBMCs from the stem cell graft donor, obtained from the stem cell graft. CDR3 amino acids: CASSPSRTGDYGYTF. Here the CDR3 DNA reads TGTGCCAGCAGTCCGTCGCGGACAGGGGACTATGGCTACACCTTC. Based on the CDR3 plus reference TRBV5-4 and TRBJ1-2, the full variable domain is ETGVTQSPTHLIKTRGQQVTLRCSSQSGHNTVSWYQQALGQGPQFIFQYYREEENGRGNFPPRFSGLQFPNYSSELNVNALELDDSALYLCASSPSRTGDYGYTFGSGTRLTVV.